The 17 T cell receptor beta chains given below trace back to one sample, sequenced in a study of OX40 agonist ivuxolimab in advanced cancers. The method was immunoSEQ multiplex PCR; TCRdb's version includes in-frame clones alone and lacks a portion of them. The table lists some 81,000 clones, about 86% of them singletons. The starting material was CD4+ or CD8+ T cells sorted from blood, obtained in a trial of the OX40 agonist ivuxolimab. These receptors were taken from an adult with an advanced solid tumor such as melanoma, head and neck, liver or kidney cancer.

The genes are TRBV5-1 and TRBJ2-3, with a tentative D call TRBD2 (5 bases). The CDR3 length is 13 residues. CDR1 is SGHRS, CDR2 YFSETQ, per germline. V was clipped by 6 bases and J by 6 bases, with 14 bases between them. The CDR3 here is CASTFLGSDTQYF. In DNA form, the CDR3 reads TGCGCCAGCACCTTCTTGGGGAGCGATACGCAGTATTTT. The full variable domain, completed using reference TRBV5-1 and TRBJ2-3, is KAGVTQTPRYLIKTRGQQVTLSCSPISGHRSVSWYQQTPGQGLQFLFEYFSETQRNKGNFPGRFSGRQFSNSRSEMNVSTLELGDSALYLCASTFLGSDTQYFGPGTRLTVL.

V and J are TRBV28 and TRBJ1-5, with 8 bases that match TRBD1. Germline V CDR1 and CDR2: MDHEN, SYDVKM. This CDR3 comprises 14 residues. V lost 6 bases to trimming and J lost 6 bases; unmatched junction nucleotides: 7. CDR3 nucleotide sequence: TGTGCCAGCAGGTTGACAGGGGCGGGTCAGCCCCAGCATTTT. This encodes CASRLTGAGQPQHF.

Only a few counts were recorded for this clone. This chain connects TRBV29-1 to TRBJ1-1; 9 positions match TRBD1. The CDR3 is 13 amino acids. Per germline, CDR1 SQVTM and CDR2 ANQGSEA. The V segment lost 2 bases and the J segment 4 bases; nucleotides outside the gene matches: 2. The CDR3 is CSVERGQGTEAFF. CDR3 sequence (DNA): TGCAGCGTTGAAAGGGGACAGGGCACTGAAGCTTTCTTT.

J is TRBJ2-3 and V is TRBV6-1, with a possible D match to TRBD2 (6 bases). The V gene lost 1 base and the J gene lost 4 bases, with 12 bases spanning the gap. The germline gives CDR1 MNHNS, CDR2 SASEGT. This CDR3 contains 15 residues. CDR3 sequence (DNA): TGTGCCAGCAGTGAAGTTAGGGGAGGCCCAGATACGCAGTATTTT. The encoded protein is CASSEVRGGPDTQYF.

The chain employs TRBV19 and TRBJ2-6; D gene unclear. The CDR3 consists of 14 residues. Looked up from germline, CDR1 is LNHDA and CDR2 is SQIVND (reference sequence). V lost 5 bases to trimming and J lost 0 bases, with 5 bases between them. Written as DNA, the CDR3 is TGTGCCAGTAGTGCCAACTCTGGGGCCAACGTCCTGACTTTC. The encoded protein is CASSANSGANVLTF.

The rearrangement links TRBV13 to TRBJ1-1; D ambiguous. CDR1 PRHDT and CDR2 FYEKMQ come from the germline V gene (reference sequence). The V gene lost 6 bases and the J gene lost 4 bases, with 9 bases spanning the gap. The CDR3 covers 12 residues. CDR3 nucleotides: TGTGCCAGCAGGGATAGTCGCACTGAAGCTTTCTTT. Translation gives CASRDSRTEAFF.

The chain combines TRBV7-7 with TRBJ2-3, with 12 bases aligning to TRBD1. Germline V gene data show CDR1 as SSHAT and CDR2 as FNYEAQ (reference sequence). The CDR3 consists of 16 residues. Germline trimming cut 5 bases from V and 1 base from J; bases unmatched to any gene: 4. The CDR3 nucleotides are TGTGCCAGCAGCATCGGGACAGGGGGCGGCACAGATACGCAGTATTTT. It yields the protein CASSIGTGGGTDTQYF.

In DNA form, the CDR3 reads TGCGCCAGCAGCTTGGGGGCAACTAATGAAAAACTGTTTTTT. This encodes CASSLGATNEKLFF. The rearrangement uses TRBV5-1 and TRBJ1-4; D gene uncertain. Germline V gives CDR1 SGHRS, CDR2 YFSETQ. This CDR3 is 14 amino acids long. V was shortened by 0 bases and J by 0 bases, with 3 bases between the two germline ends.

The chain couples TRBV19 to TRBJ1-5; 7 nucleotides match TRBD1. V trimming: 7 bases; J trimming: 1 base; junction bases outside the gene matches: 7. CDR1 and CDR2 from the germline V gene are LNHDA and SQIVND (reference sequence). The CDR3 runs to 15 residues. CDR3 DNA: TGTGCCAGTATGACAGGGAGTCTCAGCAATCAGCCCCAGCATTTT. Residues: CASMTGSLSNQPQHF.

The chain recombines TRBV2 with TRBJ2-7; 7 bases align to TRBD1. CDR3 length: 15 amino acids. The trim removed 6 bases at V and 0 bases at J, leaving 8 bases unmatched. The germline gives CDR1 SNHLY, CDR2 FYNNEI. The CDR3 DNA reads as TGTGCCAGCAGGACGACAGGGCCTAGCTCCTACGAGCAGTACTTC. Translating it yields CASRTTGPSSYEQYF.

The genes are TRBV7-9 and TRBJ2-5; no firm D call. The CDR3 spans 14 residues. V lost 4 bases and J 4 bases, leaving 13 bases between the germline ends. Germline CDR1 is SEHNR and CDR2 is FQNEAQ (reference sequence). For the CDR3, the DNA is TGTGCCAGCAGCTGGAGTAGTAGGCCAGAGACCCAGTACTTC. It encodes CASSWSSRPETQYF.

This clone appeared a few times. Other DNA sequences from this sample encode an identical CDR3 as well. The chain couples TRBV2 to TRBJ1-5, with 8 bases lining up with TRBD1. The V segment lost 5 bases and the J segment 4 bases; nucleotides outside the gene matches: 4. CDR3 length: 14 residues. Germline V gives CDR1 SNHLY, CDR2 FYNNEI. The CDR3 DNA reads TGTGCCAGCAGTAGGACAGGGAGTAATCAGCCCCAGCATTTT. It encodes CASSRTGSNQPQHF.

The chain recombines TRBV7-2 with TRBJ2-7; D tentatively reads TRBD1 or TRBD2 (5 bases each). The CDR3 is 14 amino acids. In germline, CDR1 is SGHTA, CDR2 FQGNSA. V was pared by 3 bases and J by 6 bases, with 15 bases between. CDR3 amino acids: CASSFGTSRAEQYF. CDR3 nucleotide sequence: TGTGCCAGCAGCTTTGGGACCAGCAGGGCCGAGCAGTACTTC.

V usage is TRBV7-2 and J usage is TRBJ2-1, with 9 bases fitting TRBD2. V dropped 6 bases and J dropped 0; count of bases not matched to a gene: 3. Germline CDR1 SGHTA, CDR2 FQGNSA. The CDR3 totals 15 residues. The CDR3 DNA reads TGTGCCAGCAGAAGAGCGGGAGGCTCCTACAATGAGCAGTTCTTC. Its translation: CASRRAGGSYNEQFF.

This chain uses TRBV19 with TRBJ2-7; tentatively, D is TRBD1 (5 bases). The ends were cut back, 4 bases at V and 1 base at J, with 14 bases in the middle. The CDR3 totals 15 residues. CDR1 and CDR2 (germline): LNHDA, SQIVND (reference sequence). DNA for the CDR3: TGTGCCAGTAGTACCCAGGGTGATGGGTCCTACGAGCAGTACTTC. Translation: CASSTQGDGSYEQYF.

The chain recombines TRBV19 with TRBJ1-6; D unclear. The CDR3 loop spans 16 amino acids. Germline CDR1 and CDR2: LNHDA and SQIVND (reference sequence). V was clipped by 2 bases and J by 5 bases, with 13 bases between them. The CDR3 here is CASSISDLSHNSPLHF. The DNA for the CDR3 is TGTGCCAGTAGTATAAGTGACCTAAGCCATAATTCACCCCTCCACTTT.

V gene TRBV5-1 combines with J gene TRBJ2-5; weak D call: TRBD1 (6 bases). CDR3 length: 14 amino acids. V lost 0 bases to trimming and J lost 5 bases, with 11 bases between them. Germline-derived CDR1 and CDR2 are SGHRS and YFSETQ. The CDR3 reads CASSLALTGETQYF. The CDR3 nucleotides are TGCGCCAGCAGCTTGGCCCTTACAGGGGAGACCCAGTACTTC.